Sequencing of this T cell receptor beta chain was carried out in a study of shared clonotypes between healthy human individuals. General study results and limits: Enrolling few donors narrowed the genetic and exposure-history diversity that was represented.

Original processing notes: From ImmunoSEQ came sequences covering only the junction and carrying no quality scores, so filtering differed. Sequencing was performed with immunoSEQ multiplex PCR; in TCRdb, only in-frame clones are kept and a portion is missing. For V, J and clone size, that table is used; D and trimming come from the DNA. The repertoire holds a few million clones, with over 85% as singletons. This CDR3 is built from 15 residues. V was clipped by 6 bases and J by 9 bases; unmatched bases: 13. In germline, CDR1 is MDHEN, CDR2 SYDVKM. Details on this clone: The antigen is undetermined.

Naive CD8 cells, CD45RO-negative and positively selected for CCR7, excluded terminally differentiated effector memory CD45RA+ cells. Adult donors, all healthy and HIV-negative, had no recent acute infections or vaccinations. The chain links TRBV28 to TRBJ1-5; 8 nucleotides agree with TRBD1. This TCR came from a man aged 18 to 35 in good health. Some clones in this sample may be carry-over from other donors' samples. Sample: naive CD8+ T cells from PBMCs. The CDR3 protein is CASRALRDRPLPQHF. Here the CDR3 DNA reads TGTGCCAGCAGGGCCCTCCGGGACAGGCCCCTGCCCCAGCATTTT.